This TCR beta chain was sequenced during a study of blood T cells in healthy people across ages. Findings of the study overall: Compared with aged donors, long-lived donors showed fewer expanded clones, suggesting selection.

The J segment lost 2 bases and the V segment lost 1 base, leaving 4 bases of the junction unmatched. Germline V gives CDR1 LGHNA, CDR2 YNFKEQ. The CDR3 contains 15 residues. Through a sample-barcoded 5' primer and a J-beta primer mix, a second PCR was run for roughly 6 to 12 cycles. TCRdb reprocessed the 5' RACE reads via MiXCR and lists one record per CDR3 protein. The sample lists some 900,000 distinct CDR3 sequences, around 48% occurring once. This clonotype was picked up a small number of times. The antigen remains unidentified. J is TRBJ2-5 and V is TRBV4-2; 7 nucleotides align to TRBD2. The sequence was collected from a young man in good health. Material: blood. The CDR3 DNA reads TGTGCCAGCAGCCAAGGGGGACTATCGCAAGAGACCCAGTACTTC. Translation: CASSQGGLSQETQYF.